Listed below are T cell receptor beta chains from one sample, sequenced in a study of neurological immune-mediated disorders. TCRdb used MiXCR to reprocess the 5' RACE reads, holding one entry per CDR3 protein. Here the sample spans 35,000 to 45,000 distinct CDR3 sequences, 13% to 15% being singletons. Sample: PBMCs. These receptor sequences come from a woman aged 45 to 65 with HTLV-1-associated myelopathy (HAM/TSP). Both conserved end residues are part of each CDR3. The order of the fields is J gene, clone size, D gene, V gene, CDR3 protein, CDR3 DNA. The D gene is left open where the match is weak. The size field is filled for only some rows; it gives once, few, many or a size class.

>TRBJ1-3|few|NA|TRBV10-1
CASKGNSGNTIYF
TGCGCCAGCAAGGGGAACTCTGGAAACACCATATATTTT
>TRBJ1-2|many|NA|TRBV20-1
CSSPRVNYGYTF
TGCAGTTCACCGAGGGTTAACTATGGCTACACCTTC
>TRBJ2-6|many|TRBD1|TRBV11-2
CASTPRDRGFSGANVLTF
TGTGCCAGCACCCCTAGGGACAGGGGGTTCTCTGGGGCCAACGTCCTGACTTTC
>TRBJ1-3|many|TRBD1|TRBV5-6
CASSSTGLSGNTIYF
TGTGCCAGCAGCTCGACAGGGCTTTCTGGAAACACCATATATTTT
>TRBJ2-5|many|NA|TRBV5-1
CASSLRAEETQYF
TGCGCCAGCAGCTTGAGGGCAGAAGAGACCCAGTACTTC
>TRBJ1-1|many|TRBD1|TRBV27
CASTPSAGQFLTEAFF
TGTGCCAGCACCCCGTCGGCGGGACAGTTCTTAACTGAAGCTTTCTTT
>TRBJ1-1|many|TRBD1|TRBV7-8
CASSLVGTGDTEAFF
TGTGCCAGCAGCTTAGTAGGGACAGGGGACACTGAAGCTTTCTTT
>TRBJ1-4|many|TRBD1|TRBV29-1
CSGGQGAREKLFF
TGCAGCGGGGGACAGGGGGCAAGGGAAAAACTGTTTTTT
>TRBJ1-1|many|TRBD1|TRBV20-1
CSARGQGGRNTEAFF
TGCAGTGCTAGAGGACAGGGAGGGCGGAACACTGAAGCTTTCTTT
>TRBJ1-6|many|TRBD1|TRBV12-3/TRBV12-4
CASSPGGVQSPLHF
TGTGCCAGCAGCCCAGGGGGTGTCCAATCACCCCTCCACTTT
>TRBJ2-5|NA|NA|TRBV7-2
CASSENREVTQYF
TGTGCCAGCAGCGAAAACAGGGAAGTGACCCAGTACTTT
>TRBJ2-5|many|TRBD1|TRBV5-1
CASSTGTELQETQYF
TGCGCCAGCAGCACCGGGACAGAACTTCAAGAGACCCAGTACTTC
>TRBJ2-1|NA|TRBD2|TRBV6-6
CASIYGGLRNLLSSYNEQFF
TGTGCCAGCATCTACGGGGGACTAAGGAACCTGTTAAGCTCCTACAATGAGCAGTTCTTC
>TRBJ2-3|many|NA|TRBV6-4
CASSTDRATDTQYF
TGTGCCAGCAGTACGGACAGAGCCACAGATACGCAGTATTTT
>TRBJ2-6|many|NA|TRBV12-3/TRBV12-4
CASSAGYTGANVLTF
TGTGCCAGCAGCGCAGGGTATACAGGGGCCAACGTCCTGACTTTC
>TRBJ2-3|NA|NA|TRBV6-1
CASSENKDHHSTDTQYF
TGTGCCAGCAGTGAAAACAAGGATCACCATTCCACAGATACGCAGTATTTT
>TRBJ2-1|many|TRBD2|TRBV20-1
CSAKRWASGANEQFF
TGCAGTGCCAAGAGATGGGCTAGCGGGGCCAATGAGCAGTTCTTC
>TRBJ2-5|many|NA|TRBV18
CASSGGGQEGETQYF
TGTGCCAGCTCAGGAGGGGGGCAGGAAGGAGAGACCCAGTACTTC
>TRBJ1-1|many|TRBD1|TRBV7-9
CASSSWTGGSTEAFF
TGTGCCAGCAGCTCATGGACAGGGGGGAGCACTGAAGCTTTCTTT
>TRBJ2-3|many|TRBD2|TRBV7-2
CASVAGVITDTQYF
TGTGCCAGCGTAGCGGGGGTGATCACAGATACGCAGTATTTT
>TRBJ2-7|many|TRBD2|TRBV4-3
CASSHRGGWRGRHEQYF
TGCGCCAGCAGCCACCGCGGGGGGTGGCGGGGGAGGCACGAGCAGTACTTC
>TRBJ2-7|many|TRBD1|TRBV9
CASSATPGQPNSYEQYF
TGTGCCAGCAGCGCTACACCGGGACAGCCGAACTCCTACGAGCAGTACTTC
>TRBJ2-3|many|NA|TRBV6-5
CASSRGGDTQYF
TGTGCCAGCAGCAGGGGCGGGGATACGCAGTATTTT
>TRBJ1-6|many|NA|TRBV20-1
CSASPGVENSPLHF
TGCAGTGCTAGCCCAGGGGTCGAGAATTCACCCCTCCACTTT
>TRBJ2-7|many|NA|TRBV6-6
CASSYSVIAGAREQYF
TGTGCCAGCAGTTACTCGGTAATCGCGGGGGCTCGCGAGCAGTACTTC
>TRBJ1-2|many|NA|TRBV6-2/TRBV6-3
CASSQTTGTVGGYTF
TGTGCCAGCAGTCAAACCACCGGGACGGTCGGCGGCTACACCTTC
>TRBJ1-3|many|NA|TRBV5-6
CASSRDPGSRNTIYF
TGTGCCAGCAGCCGGGACCCGGGGTCTCGAAACACCATATATTTT
>TRBJ2-2|medium-sized|NA|TRBV9
CASSVEGRGGELFF
TGTGCCAGCAGCGTAGAGGGGAGAGGCGGGGAGCTGTTTTTT
>TRBJ2-1|NA|TRBD2|TRBV20-1
CSARLAGGPNNEQFF
TGCAGTGCAAGACTAGCGGGGGGACCCAACAATGAGCAGTTCTTC
>TRBJ1-2|many|NA|TRBV6-1
CASSGYVFGYTF
TGTGCCAGCAGTGGATACGTTTTTGGCTACACCTTC
>TRBJ2-3|many|NA|TRBV3-1
CASSPGRGDTQYF
TGTGCCAGCAGCCCAGGACGGGGGGATACGCAGTATTTT
>TRBJ1-1|few|TRBD1|TRBV6-1
CASSARSGRGRGTEAFF
TGTGCCAGCAGTGCCCGTTCGGGAAGGGGGCGAGGCACTGAAGCTTTCTTT
>TRBJ2-3|many|TRBD2|TRBV4-2
CASSQLRGSGETDTQYF
TGTGCCAGCAGCCAGCTACGGGGGAGCGGGGAAACAGATACGCAGTATTTT
>TRBJ2-1|many|NA|TRBV9
CASSVEGGAYNEQFF
TGTGCCAGCAGCGTAGAGGGGGGCGCCTACAATGAGCAGTTCTTC
>TRBJ2-5|few|NA|TRBV6-1
CASSEATRGVQETQYF
TGTGCCAGCAGTGAAGCAACTAGAGGAGTCCAAGAGACCCAGTACTTC
>TRBJ1-3|many|TRBD1|TRBV7-2
CASSLEGAKGFGNTIYF
TGTGCCAGCAGCTTAGAGGGGGCCAAGGGCTTTGGAAACACCATATATTTT
>TRBJ2-2|NA|NA|TRBV3-1
CASSLGQGELFF
TGTGCCAGCAGCCTCGGACAGGGGGAGCTGTTTTTT
>TRBJ1-1|many|NA|TRBV29-1
CSVGRAGAEAFF
TGCAGCGTTGGGAGAGCGGGTGCTGAAGCTTTCTTT
>TRBJ2-2|medium-sized|NA|TRBV6-4
CASSSGTVNTGELFF
TGTGCCAGCAGCTCCGGGACGGTGAACACCGGGGAGCTGTTTTTT
>TRBJ1-1|many|NA|TRBV20-1
CSARDGRNTEAFF
TGCAGTGCTAGAGACGGGAGAAACACTGAAGCTTTCTTT
>TRBJ2-5|NA|NA|TRBV4-3
CASSLYDQGVETQYF
TGCGCCAGCAGCCTCTACGACCAGGGCGTGGAGACCCAGTACTTC
>TRBJ2-7|NA|NA|TRBV29-1
CSVEGGTTYEQYF
TGCAGCGTTGAAGGGGGTACCACCTACGAGCAGTACTTC